The following is a T cell receptor (beta chain) sequence with its context. Its antigen remains unidentified. The sample is drawn from a study of blood T cells in healthy people across ages. Study-level results: Since the PBMCs were unsorted, naive and antigen-experienced cells could not be conclusively compared.

Primed by a sample-barcoded 5' primer and a J-beta primer mix, a second PCR proceeded for 7 to 11 cycles. Using its own MiXCR run on the 5' RACE reads, TCRdb lists one record per CDR3 protein. Counted here are 800,000 or so distinct CDR3 sequences, approximately 25% occurring once; the ten biggest clones make up under 4.5%. Germline CDR1 and CDR2: MNHEY and SMNVEV (reference sequence). This CDR3 spans 13 amino acids. These data were likewise used in another study, on T cells of mothers and their children.

The V call is TRBV27, the J call TRBJ2-5, with D uncertain. The J call is in doubt because the DNA end fits TRBJ2-7 better. This TCR was recovered from a boy between 10 and 17 years old in good health. The sequencing sample was made of blood. CDR3 loop: CASSLNHLYEQYF. CDR3 in DNA: TGTGCCAGCAGTTTAAATCATCTCTACGAGCAGTACTTC.